This TCR beta chain was obtained from a study of cytomegalovirus exposure and HLA in healthy donors. Trimming removed 3 bases from V and 6 bases from J, with 11 bases in between. This CDR3 spans 13 amino acids. Germline V gene data show CDR1 as LNHDA and CDR2 as SQIVND (reference sequence). Study conclusions and caveats: Earlier results showed most TCR beta V segments being productive about 87% or about 30% of the time.

PCR was performed using 60 Vbeta and 13 Jbeta primers. Some clones are missing from TCRdb's copy, which holds only in-frame ones; the method was immunoSEQ multiplex PCR. The sample yields about 260,000 clones, 70% to 90% seen once. As concerns this clone: The antigen is undetermined.

The receptor was derived from a woman aged 40 to 50 in good health and CMV-seropositive. The chain carries TRBV19 and TRBJ1-2, with D unclear. Sample: PBMCs. This CDR3 is CASSIARNDGYTF. CDR3 nucleotide sequence: TGTGCCAGTAGTATTGCCAGGAATGATGGCTACACCTTC.